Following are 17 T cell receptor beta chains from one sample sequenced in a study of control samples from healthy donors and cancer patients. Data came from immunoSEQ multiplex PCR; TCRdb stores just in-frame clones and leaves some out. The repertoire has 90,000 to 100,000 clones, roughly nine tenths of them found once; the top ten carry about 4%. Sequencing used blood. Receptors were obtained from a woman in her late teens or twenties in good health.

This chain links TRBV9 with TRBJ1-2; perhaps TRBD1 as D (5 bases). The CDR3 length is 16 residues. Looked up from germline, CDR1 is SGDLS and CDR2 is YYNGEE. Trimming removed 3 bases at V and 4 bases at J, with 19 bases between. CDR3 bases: TGTGCCAGCAGCGCGGGGGAACAGGAGGATTTCTATGGCTACACCTTC. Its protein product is CASSAGEQEDFYGYTF.

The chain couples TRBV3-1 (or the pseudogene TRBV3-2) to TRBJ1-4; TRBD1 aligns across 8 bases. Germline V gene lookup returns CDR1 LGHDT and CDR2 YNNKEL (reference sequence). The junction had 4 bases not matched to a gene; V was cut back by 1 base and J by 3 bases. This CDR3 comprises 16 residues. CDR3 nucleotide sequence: TGTGCCAGCAGCCAAGCAGGGGGCAGTGCTAATGAAAAACTGTTTTTT. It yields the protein CASSQAGGSANEKLFF.

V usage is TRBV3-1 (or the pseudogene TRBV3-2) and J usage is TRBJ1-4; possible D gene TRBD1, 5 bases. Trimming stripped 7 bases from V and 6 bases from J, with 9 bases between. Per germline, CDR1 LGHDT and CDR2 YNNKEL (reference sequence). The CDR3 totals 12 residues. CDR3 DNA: TGTGCCAGCACAATGGGGGATGAAAAACTGTTTTTT. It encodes CASTMGDEKLFF.

The CDR3 nucleotides read TGTGCCAGCAGCGGGATGACAGGAACTGGAAACACCATATATTTT. Translation gives CASSGMTGTGNTIYF. This rearrangement joins TRBV5-6 to TRBJ1-3, with a tentative D call TRBD1 (6 bases). The CDR3 totals 15 residues. Between the trimmed V and J ends, which lost 4 bases and 2 bases, there was a span of 13 bases. Germline-derived CDR1 and CDR2 are SGHDT and YYEEEE.

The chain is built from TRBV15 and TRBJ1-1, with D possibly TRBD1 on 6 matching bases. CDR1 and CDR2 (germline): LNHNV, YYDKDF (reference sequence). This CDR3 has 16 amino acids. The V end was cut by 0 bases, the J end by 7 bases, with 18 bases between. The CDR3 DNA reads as TGTGCCACCAGCAGAGATCCGGACACAGGGAAGGGTGAAGCTTTCTTT. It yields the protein CATSRDPDTGKGEAFF.

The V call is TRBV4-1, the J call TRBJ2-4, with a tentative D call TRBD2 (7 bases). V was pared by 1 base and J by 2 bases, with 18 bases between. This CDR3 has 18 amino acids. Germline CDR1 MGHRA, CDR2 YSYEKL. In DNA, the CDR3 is TGCGCCAGCAGCCAAGGGGGGGCCAGCGGGGCTCCCAAAAACATTCAGTACTTC. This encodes CASSQGGASGAPKNIQYF.

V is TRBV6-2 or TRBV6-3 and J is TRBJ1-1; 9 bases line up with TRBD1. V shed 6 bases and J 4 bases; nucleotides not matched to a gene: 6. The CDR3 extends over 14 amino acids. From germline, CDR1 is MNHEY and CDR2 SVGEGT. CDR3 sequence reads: CASSGQGSGTEAFF. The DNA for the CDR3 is TGTGCCAGCAGCGGACAGGGGTCGGGCACTGAAGCTTTCTTT.

The CDR3 nucleotides are TGTGCCAGCAGCCCCAATTTATTAGGTTGGGATAGGGCGGAAGCTTTCTTT. Encoded protein: CASSPNLLGWDRAEAFF. The chain has TRBV7-9 and TRBJ1-1; D is unclear. The CDR3 runs 17 residues. V shed 5 bases and J shed 8 bases, with 27 bases lying between them. Germline-derived CDR1 and CDR2 are SEHNR and FQNEAQ (reference sequence).

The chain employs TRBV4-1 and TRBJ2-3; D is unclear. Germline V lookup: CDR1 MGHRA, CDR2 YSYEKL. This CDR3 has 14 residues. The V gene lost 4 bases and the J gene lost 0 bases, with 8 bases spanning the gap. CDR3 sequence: CASSPVPSTDTQYF. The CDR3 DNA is TGCGCCAGCAGCCCGGTCCCTAGCACAGATACGCAGTATTTT.

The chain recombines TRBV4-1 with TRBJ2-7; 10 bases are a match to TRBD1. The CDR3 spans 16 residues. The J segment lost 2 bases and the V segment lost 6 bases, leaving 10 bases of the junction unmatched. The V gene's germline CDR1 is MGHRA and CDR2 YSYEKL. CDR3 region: CASSLQSGTGAYEQYF. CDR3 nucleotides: TGCGCCAGCAGTCTACAATCCGGGACAGGGGCCTACGAGCAGTACTTC.

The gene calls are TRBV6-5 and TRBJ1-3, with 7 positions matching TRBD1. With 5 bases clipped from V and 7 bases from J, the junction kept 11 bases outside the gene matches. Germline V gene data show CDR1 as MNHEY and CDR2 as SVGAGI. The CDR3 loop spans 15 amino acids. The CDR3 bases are TGTGCCAGCAGTCCTCTCGGCAGGGGGTGGAACACCATATATTTT. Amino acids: CASSPLGRGWNTIYF.

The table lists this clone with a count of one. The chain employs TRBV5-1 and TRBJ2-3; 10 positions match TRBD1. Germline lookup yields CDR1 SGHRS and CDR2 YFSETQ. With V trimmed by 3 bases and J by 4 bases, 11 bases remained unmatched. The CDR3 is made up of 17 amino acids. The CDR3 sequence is CASSYPEGQGISDTQYF. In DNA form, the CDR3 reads TGCGCCAGCAGCTATCCCGAGGGACAGGGGATTTCAGATACGCAGTATTTT.

CDR3 region: CASSVPGSGANVLTF. The DNA for the CDR3 is TGTGCCAGCAGCGTACCGGGCTCTGGGGCCAACGTCCTGACTTTC. The chain recombines TRBV9 with TRBJ2-6, with unresolved D. Germline assignment: CDR1 SGDLS and CDR2 YYNGEE. The CDR3 length is 15 residues. V was clipped by 1 base and J by 0 bases, with 5 bases between them.

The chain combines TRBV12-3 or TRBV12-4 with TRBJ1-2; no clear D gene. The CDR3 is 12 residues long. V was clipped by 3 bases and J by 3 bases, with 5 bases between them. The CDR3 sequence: CASSFGDYGYTF. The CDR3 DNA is TGTGCCAGCAGTTTTGGGGACTATGGCTACACCTTC.

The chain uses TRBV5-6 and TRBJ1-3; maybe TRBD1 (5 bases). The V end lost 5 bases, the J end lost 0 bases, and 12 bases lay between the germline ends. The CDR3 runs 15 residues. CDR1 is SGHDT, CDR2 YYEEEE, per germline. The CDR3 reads CASRRDRNSGNTIYF. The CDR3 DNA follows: TGTGCCAGCAGAAGGGACCGCAACTCTGGAAACACCATATATTTT.

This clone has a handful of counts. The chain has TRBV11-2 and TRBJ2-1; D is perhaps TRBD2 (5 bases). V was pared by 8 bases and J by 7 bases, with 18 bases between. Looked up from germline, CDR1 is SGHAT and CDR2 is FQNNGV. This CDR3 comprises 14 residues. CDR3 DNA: TGTGCCAGCCTCGCGGGTTTGTCCAGTAATGAGCAGTTCTTC. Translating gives CASLAGLSSNEQFF.

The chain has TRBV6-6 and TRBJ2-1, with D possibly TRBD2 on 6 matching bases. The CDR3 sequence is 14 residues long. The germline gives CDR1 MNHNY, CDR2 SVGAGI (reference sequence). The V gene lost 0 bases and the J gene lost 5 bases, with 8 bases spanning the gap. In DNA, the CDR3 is TGTGCCAGCAGTTACTCGCGGGGAGACAATGAGCAGTTCTTC. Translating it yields CASSYSRGDNEQFF.